This passage covers 32 T cell receptor beta chains from one sample sequenced in a study of blood T cell repertoires in COVID-19. The repertoire was sequenced with immunoSEQ multiplex PCR; TCRdb's copy has only in-frame clones and lacks some. The sample includes 150,000 to 200,000 clones, about 80% of them seen just once. Sequenced sample: PBMCs or T cells enriched from blood (not recorded which). These receptor sequences come from a woman in her sixties who had recovered from COVID-19.

The chain recombines TRBV5-1 with TRBJ2-1; 8 bases are a match to TRBD2. The V gene's germline CDR1 is SGHRS and CDR2 YFSETQ. The CDR3 spans 16 residues. The junction had 18 bases not matched to a gene; V was cut back by 9 bases and J by 7 bases. CDR3: CATRWVGGAKKNEQFF. CDR3 nucleotide sequence: TGCGCCACCCGATGGGTCGGGGGGGCGAAAAAGAATGAGCAGTTCTTC.

The gene calls are TRBV27 and TRBJ1-6; tentatively, D is TRBD1 (5 bases). The CDR3 contains 15 residues. The V and J ends lost 3 bases and 14 bases respectively, with 20 bases between them. In germline, CDR1 is MNHEY, CDR2 SMNVEV (reference sequence). The CDR3 region has the DNA TGTGCCAGCAGTTTTTGGGTAGCGGGACGGTTGACCCTCCACTTT. Translating it yields CASSFWVAGRLTLHF.

The V call is TRBV6-5, the J call TRBJ1-2; 10 bases map to TRBD1. V lost 3 bases and J lost 3; bases outside the gene matches: 4. The CDR3 sequence is 15 residues long. The germline CDR1 and CDR2 sequences are MNHEY and SVGAGI. The CDR3 spells CASSYPGQGDYGYTF. CDR3 nucleotide sequence: TGTGCCAGCAGTTATCCCGGACAGGGGGACTATGGCTACACCTTC.

The chain employs TRBV27 and TRBJ1-2, with D unclear. Trimming shortened V by 5 bases and J by 1 base, and 11 bases separated the two germline ends. The germline CDR1 and CDR2 sequences are MNHEY and SMNVEV (reference sequence). CDR3 length: 14 amino acids. The CDR3 nucleotides are TGTGCCAGCAGTGCGGAGGGTTATAACTATGGCTACACCTTC. Translated, it gives CASSAEGYNYGYTF.

This chain links TRBV28 with TRBJ2-7; D is possibly TRBD2 (6 bases). V lost 1 base, J lost 2 bases, and 12 bases lay in between. This CDR3 region has 15 residues. Per the germline V gene, CDR1 is MDHEN and CDR2 is SYDVKM. CDR3 coding DNA: TGTGCCAGCAGTTTATCCATCGGGGGAACCTACGAGCAGTACTTC. Residues: CASSLSIGGTYEQYF.

The chain uses TRBV5-5 and TRBJ2-3, with TRBD2 matching over 8 bases. Germline CDR1 is SGHKS and CDR2 is YYEKEE (reference sequence). V dropped 4 bases and J dropped 3; count of bases not matched to a gene: 7. The CDR3 is 15 amino acids. The CDR3 region is CASSLGRGRTDTQYF. DNA of the CDR3: TGTGCCAGCAGCCTGGGACGCGGGAGGACAGATACGCAGTATTTT.

This clone was found once. This chain connects TRBV10-3 to TRBJ2-1, with 14 nucleotides matching TRBD2. The trim removed 1 base at V and 5 bases at J, leaving 4 bases unmatched. Germline V lookup: CDR1 ENHRY, CDR2 SYGVKD. The CDR3 spans 17 residues. As DNA, the CDR3 is TGTGCCATCAGTGAGTACGGACTAGCGGGGGGCGACAATGAGCAGTTCTTC. Translated: CAISEYGLAGGDNEQFF.

This sequence joins TRBV11-3 and TRBJ2-2; 9 bases align to TRBD1. The CDR3 spans 15 residues. V shed 3 bases, J shed 3 bases, and the junction held 2 bases outside the gene matches. Germline V lookup: CDR1 SGHNT, CDR2 YENEEA. Here the CDR3 reads CASSFDRGDTGELFF. The CDR3, as DNA: TGTGCCAGCAGCTTCGACAGGGGGGACACCGGGGAGCTGTTTTTT.

The chain joins TRBV3-1 (or the pseudogene TRBV3-2) to TRBJ1-1; D is uncertain. This CDR3 comprises 12 residues. Trimming left V 6 bases short and J 10 bases short, with 15 bases between. Germline V CDR1 and CDR2: LGHDT, YNNKEL (reference sequence). The CDR3, as DNA: TGTGCCAGCAGTCCTCTCAACGCCGGAGCTTTCTTT. This sequence encodes CASSPLNAGAFF.

The chain combines TRBV18 with TRBJ2-7, with 9 bases lining up with TRBD1. V lost 6 bases to trimming and J lost 6 bases; unmatched junction nucleotides: 12. CDR1 and CDR2 (germline): KGHSH, LQKENI. The CDR3 length is 15 residues. CDR3 DNA sequence: TGTGCCAGCTCGCCTAGTCCCGGGACAGGGCGCGAGCAGTACTTC. Translated, it gives CASSPSPGTGREQYF.

The chain employs TRBV5-1 and TRBJ1-1; D may be TRBD1 (6 bases). V shed 0 bases and J shed 6 bases, with 21 bases lying between them. The germline gives CDR1 SGHRS, CDR2 YFSETQ. CDR3 length: 17 residues. The CDR3 sequence is CASSLEQGMVSGAEAFF. As DNA, the CDR3 is TGCGCCAGCAGCTTGGAACAGGGAATGGTTAGCGGGGCTGAAGCTTTCTTT.

The chain combines TRBV6-2 or TRBV6-3 with TRBJ1-2; TRBD1 matches at 10 bases. CDR1 and CDR2 from the germline V gene are MNHEY and SVGEGT. This CDR3 is 14 amino acids long. The V segment lost 5 bases and the J segment 8 bases; nucleotides outside the gene matches: 8. The CDR3 sequence: CASSLSGTGEGYTF. The DNA for the CDR3 is TGTGCCAGCAGTCTCTCCGGGACAGGGGAGGGCTACACCTTC.

The genes are TRBV5-1 and TRBJ2-7; tentatively, D is TRBD2 (7 bases). V lost 2 bases and J 6 bases, leaving 15 bases between the germline ends. The CDR3 sequence is 14 residues long. Germline V gene lookup returns CDR1 SGHRS and CDR2 YFSETQ. In DNA, the CDR3 is TGCGCCAGCAGCTTAGAGGGGGGGAGCCGCGAGCAGTACTTC. Amino acid sequence: CASSLEGGSREQYF.

The V and J genes are TRBV6-5 and TRBJ1-1; the match to TRBD1 covers 7 bases. The CDR3 extends over 15 amino acids. CDR1 is MNHEY and CDR2 is SVGAGI in the germline V gene. J lost 3 bases, V lost 7 bases, and 11 bases had no gene match. The CDR3 DNA is TGTGCCAGCACCCTTACCCAGGGGGTTTACACTGAAGCTTTCTTT. It encodes CASTLTQGVYTEAFF.

The genes are TRBV7-2 and TRBJ1-1, with D possibly TRBD1 on 6 matching bases. Per germline, CDR1 SGHTA and CDR2 FQGNSA. The CDR3 extends over 14 amino acids. The V end lost 2 bases, the J end lost 4 bases, and 11 bases lay between the germline ends. CDR3 amino acids: CASSLYQGITEAFF. The CDR3, as DNA: TGTGCCAGCAGCTTATATCAGGGGATCACTGAAGCTTTCTTT.

The chain combines TRBV24-1 with TRBJ1-5; 10 bases fit TRBD1. CDR3 length equals 18 residues. V lost 7 bases and J lost 4; bases outside the gene matches: 15. Germline-derived CDR1 and CDR2 are KGHDR and SFDVKD. Here the CDR3 DNA reads TGTGCCACCAGCGCCACTTCCGGGACAGGGGCTAATAATCAGCCCCAGCATTTT. This codes for CATSATSGTGANNQPQHF.

The chain links TRBV27 to TRBJ2-1, with 8 bases matching TRBD1. The CDR3 loop spans 16 amino acids. CDR1 is MNHEY, CDR2 SMNVEV, per germline (reference sequence). J lost 7 bases, V lost 6 bases, and 14 bases had no gene match. The CDR3 DNA reads as TGTGCCAGCAGCACCTTTTGGCAGGGGGCTGGGAATGAGCAGTTCTTC. This gives the protein CASSTFWQGAGNEQFF.

This clone appeared a single time. The chain employs TRBV5-6 and TRBJ2-3; 8 positions match TRBD2. V lost 4 bases to trimming and J lost 1 base; unmatched junction nucleotides: 8. Germline V gene sequence: CDR1 SGHDT, CDR2 YYEEEE. The CDR3 sequence is 16 residues long. CDR3 protein: CASSPSGGAGTDTQYF. In nucleotides, the CDR3 is TGTGCCAGCAGCCCGAGCGGGGGCGCTGGCACAGATACGCAGTATTTT.

The DNA for the CDR3 is TGTGCCAGCTCACCGGGGGCACAGTCCTACGAGCAGTACTTC. Encoded protein: CASSPGAQSYEQYF. V and J are TRBV18 and TRBJ2-7; tentatively, D is TRBD1 (6 bases). V lost 3 bases and J lost 1, with 10 bases in between. This CDR3 has 14 residues. Germline V gives CDR1 KGHSH, CDR2 LQKENI. The variable domain in full, with the rest retrieved from reference TRBV18 and TRBJ2-7, is NAGVMQNPRHLVRRRGQEARLRCSPMKGHSHVYWYRQLPEEGLKFMVYLQKENIIDESGMPKERFSAEFPKEGPSILRIQQVVRGDSAAYFCASSPGAQSYEQYFGPGTRLTVT.

This sequence joins TRBV5-1 and TRBJ1-2; a weak D match, TRBD1 (6 bases). Trimming shortened V by 0 bases and J by 2 bases, and 8 bases separated the two germline ends. This CDR3 comprises 14 residues. Looked up from germline, CDR1 is SGHRS and CDR2 is YFSETQ. CDR3 coding DNA: TGCGCCAGCAGCTTGGCTGACAGGAACTATGGCTACACCTTC. Protein: CASSLADRNYGYTF.

This chain links TRBV7-3 with TRBJ2-7; perhaps TRBD1 as D (5 bases). V gave up 4 bases and J gave up 5 bases, with 12 bases separating them. CDR3 length: 13 amino acids. Germline V CDR1 and CDR2: SGHTA, FQGTGA. The CDR3 DNA sequence: TGTGCCAGCAGCTCGGTTCAGGGAAACGAGCAGTACTTC. Translated: CASSSVQGNEQYF.

This clone has a handful of counts. J is TRBJ1-2 and V is TRBV2; 9 bases align to TRBD1. There are 14 residues in the CDR3. The V segment lost 3 bases and the J segment 7 bases; nucleotides outside the gene matches: 6. Looked up from germline, CDR1 is SNHLY and CDR2 is FYNNEI. DNA of the CDR3: TGTGCCAGCAGTGAGGGGGGACAGGGATTTGGCTACACCTTC. Translated, it gives CASSEGGQGFGYTF.

In DNA, the CDR3 is TGTGCCAGTAGTCCTCCGGGACAGGGCAGCTATGGCTACACCTTC. It is translated as CASSPPGQGSYGYTF. The chain combines TRBV19 with TRBJ1-2; the match to TRBD1 covers 9 bases. The germline gives CDR1 LNHDA, CDR2 SQIVND (reference sequence). There are 15 residues in the CDR3. The V and J ends lost 5 bases and 4 bases, in that order; junction bases with no gene match: 8.

The chain uses TRBV3-1 (or the pseudogene TRBV3-2) and TRBJ2-7, with a tentative D call TRBD2 (7 bases). The germline V gene encodes CDR1 LGHDT and CDR2 YNNKEL (reference sequence). The CDR3 is 15 residues long. V gave up 4 bases and J gave up 0 bases, with 13 bases separating them. The DNA for the CDR3 is TGTGCCAGCAGCCCCCAGGGAGGGGGCTCCTACGAGCAGTACTTC. Translating gives CASSPQGGGSYEQYF.

The V gene is TRBV2, the J gene TRBJ1-2, with 11 positions matching TRBD1. Germline V lookup: CDR1 SNHLY, CDR2 FYNNEI. V lost 6 bases, J lost 3 bases, and 3 bases stayed unmatched. This CDR3 has 14 amino acids. The CDR3 reads CASRGTGGDYGYTF. The CDR3 coding sequence is TGTGCCAGCAGAGGGACAGGGGGTGACTATGGCTACACCTTC.

This chain uses TRBV6-2 or TRBV6-3 with TRBJ2-4, with 9 bases lining up with TRBD1. J was trimmed by 2 bases and V by 6 bases; bases with no gene match: 11. The CDR3 extends over 17 amino acids. Germline-derived CDR1 and CDR2 are MNHEY and SVGEGT. The CDR3 bases are TGTGCCAGCAGCAGAGCCGGGACAGGGTCCTCCAAAAACATTCAGTACTTC. This gives the protein CASSRAGTGSSKNIQYF.

This rearrangement joins TRBV7-2 to TRBJ1-2; 9 nucleotides line up with TRBD1. The V gene end was trimmed by 4 bases and the J gene end by 3 bases; junction bases not matched to a gene: 3. Germline CDR1 is SGHTA and CDR2 is FQGNSA. The CDR3 spans 14 residues. The CDR3 is CASSSRTGDYGYTF. For the CDR3, the DNA is TGTGCCAGCAGCTCACGGACAGGGGACTATGGCTACACCTTC.

This rearrangement joins TRBV12-5 to TRBJ2-7, with 7 bases fitting TRBD1. Germline CDR1 reads LGHNT; CDR2 reads FRNRAP. The CDR3 spans 14 residues. The V gene end was trimmed by 1 base and the J gene end by 6 bases; junction bases not matched to a gene: 6. CDR3 nucleotide sequence: TGTGCTAGTGGTTTGGGACAGGGAGAAGTCGAGCAGTACTTC. As protein: CASGLGQGEVEQYF.

The genes are TRBV30 and TRBJ2-3, with 12 bases fitting TRBD2. J lost 4 bases, V lost 5 bases, and 4 bases had no gene match. The germline V gene has CDR1 GTSNPN and CDR2 SVGIG (reference sequence). The CDR3 totals 14 residues. The CDR3 reads CAWASGGAADTQYF. CDR3 nucleotide sequence: TGTGCCTGGGCTAGCGGGGGGGCAGCAGATACGCAGTATTTT.

The rearrangement links TRBV7-6 to TRBJ2-2; D is undetermined. The CDR3 has 13 amino acids. V was shortened by 5 bases and J by 1 base, with 5 bases between the two germline ends. CDR1 and CDR2 (germline): SGHVS, FNYEAQ. This CDR3 is CASSPQNTGELFF. The CDR3 DNA reads as TGTGCCAGCAGCCCCCAGAACACCGGGGAGCTGTTTTTT.

The chain links TRBV5-4 to TRBJ2-2; 11 positions match TRBD2. This CDR3 is 16 amino acids long. Germline V gene lookup returns CDR1 SGHNT and CDR2 YYREEE (reference sequence). Trimming cost V 1 base and J 7 bases; bases outside gene matches: 6. For the CDR3, the DNA is TGTGCCAGCAGCTTGCTTAGCGGGGGGGCCGGCGGGGAGCTGTTTTTT. It specifies CASSLLSGGAGGELFF.

The gene calls are TRBV9 and TRBJ2-5; 9 bases line up with TRBD1. CDR3 size: 14 residues. With 3 bases clipped from V and 5 bases from J, the junction kept 5 bases outside the gene matches. CDR1 is SGDLS and CDR2 is YYNGEE in the germline V gene. The CDR3 nucleotides are TGTGCCAGCAGCGAGTCCGGGACAGGGGAGACCCAGTACTTC. This gives the protein CASSESGTGETQYF.